Below are 5 T cell receptor beta chains sequenced from a single sample in a study of OX40 agonist ivuxolimab in advanced cancers. The repertoire was sequenced with immunoSEQ multiplex PCR; TCRdb's copy has only in-frame clones and lacks some. Seen here are tens of thousands of clones, 75% to 90% observed once, and the top ten hold 5% to 5.5%. Sequencing was performed on CD4+ or CD8+ T cells sorted from blood, taken in a trial of the OX40 agonist ivuxolimab. These TCRs come from an adult with an advanced solid tumor such as melanoma, head and neck, liver or kidney cancer.

The chain employs TRBV7-3 and TRBJ1-1; 10 nucleotides agree with TRBD1. Trimming cost V 2 bases and J 4 bases; bases outside gene matches: 4. Per the germline V gene, CDR1 is SGHTA and CDR2 is FQGTGA. The CDR3 has 15 residues. CDR3 residues: CASSLAGTGATEAFF. The CDR3 bases are TGTGCCAGCAGCTTAGCCGGGACAGGGGCCACTGAAGCTTTCTTT.

This chain uses TRBV4-3 with TRBJ2-3; no clear D gene. V was pared by 4 bases and J by 3 bases, with 5 bases between. In germline, CDR1 is LGHNA, CDR2 YSLEER. This CDR3 is built from 12 residues. The CDR3 bases are TGCGCCAGCAGCCCGGATACAGATACGCAGTATTTT. Protein sequence: CASSPDTDTQYF.

This chain connects TRBV7-9 to TRBJ1-1; the match to TRBD1 covers 10 bases. With V trimmed by 4 bases and J by 4 bases, 3 bases remained unmatched. CDR1 is SEHNR, CDR2 FQNEAQ, per germline (reference sequence). This CDR3 comprises 14 residues. DNA for the CDR3: TGTGCCAGCAGCTCCTGGACAGGGGGCACTGAAGCTTTCTTT. Amino acid sequence: CASSSWTGGTEAFF. Complete variable domain (other parts from reference TRBV7-9 and TRBJ1-1): DTGVSQNPRHKITKRGQNVTFRCDPISEHNRLYWYRQTLGQGPEFLTYFQNEAQLEKSRLLSDRFSAERPKGSFSTLEIQRTEQGDSAMYLCASSSWTGGTEAFFGQGTRLTVV.

The rearrangement uses TRBV4-2 and TRBJ1-1, with D possibly TRBD1 on 5 matching bases. V lost 2 bases, J lost 3 bases, and 19 bases lay in between. Germline loops: CDR1 LGHNA, CDR2 YNFKEQ. The CDR3 totals 17 residues. The DNA for the CDR3 is TGTGCCAGCAGCCAACCCGCGGGGGGAGACGTGGACACTGAAGCTTTCTTT. Translation: CASSQPAGGDVDTEAFF.

CDR3 nucleotides: TGTGCCAGCAGCACTACAGATACGCAGTATTTT. This gives the protein CASSTTDTQYF. The chain is built from TRBV7-2 and TRBJ2-3; D gene ambiguous. The CDR3 loop spans 11 amino acids. V gave up 5 bases and J gave up 3 bases, with 3 bases separating them. The V gene's germline CDR1 is SGHTA and CDR2 FQGNSA.